This is a list of T cell receptor beta chains from one sample in a study of blood T cell repertoires in COVID-19. Only in-frame clones appear in the TCRdb table, and some are missing; sequencing was by immunoSEQ multiplex PCR. The sample records 350,000 to 400,000 clones, more than 70% being singletons. The sample taken for sequencing was PBMCs or T cells enriched from blood (not recorded which). Receptors were obtained from a man aged 35 to 55 in a cohort exposed to, infected with or recovered from COVID-19 (not recorded which). Both conserved end residues are part of each CDR3.

j_call: TRBJ2-7
v_call: TRBV27
cdr3_aa: CASSPTSGSFGQYF

j_call: TRBJ1-1
v_call: TRBV29-1
cdr3_aa: CSVGRTGAGTEAFF

j_call: TRBJ1-1
v_call: TRBV11-1
cdr3_aa: CASSALVTGVTEAFF

j_call: TRBJ1-6
v_call: TRBV27
cdr3_aa: CASADSGNSPLHF

j_call: TRBJ2-7
v_call: TRBV7-3
cdr3_aa: CASSLQGGGSYEQYF

j_call: TRBJ2-1
v_call: TRBV9
cdr3_aa: CASSVDGWTGNEQFF

j_call: TRBJ1-5
v_call: TRBV6-5
cdr3_aa: CASTLQVDQPQHF

j_call: TRBJ1-5
v_call: TRBV19
cdr3_aa: CASSKSHQPQHF

j_call: TRBJ2-7
v_call: TRBV18
cdr3_aa: CASSLGLDRGLYEQYF

j_call: TRBJ2-5
v_call: TRBV28
cdr3_aa: CASRGYLQETQYF

j_call: TRBJ1-2
v_call: TRBV9
cdr3_aa: CASSPQGPNYGYTF

j_call: TRBJ2-7
v_call: TRBV28
cdr3_aa: CASSFSRGSYEQYF

j_call: TRBJ2-1
v_call: TRBV28
cdr3_aa: CASSSSGTSVYEQFF

j_call: TRBJ2-2
v_call: TRBV6-1
cdr3_aa: CASSEAAQGGELFF

j_call: TRBJ1-1
v_call: TRBV2
cdr3_aa: CATKITVGAGEAFF

j_call: TRBJ1-2
v_call: TRBV28
cdr3_aa: CASTGTGYGYTF

j_call: TRBJ2-1
v_call: TRBV20-1
cdr3_aa: CSASLGGGSSYNEQFF

j_call: TRBJ1-1
v_call: TRBV7-8
cdr3_aa: CASSSGQGQGAEAFF

j_call: TRBJ1-1
v_call: TRBV7-6
cdr3_aa: CASSLSQGMNTEAFF

j_call: TRBJ2-3
v_call: TRBV7-2
cdr3_aa: CASSRRLRMAGRDTDTQYF

j_call: TRBJ1-6
v_call: TRBV6-1
cdr3_aa: CASSVNRGSSYNSPLHF

j_call: TRBJ2-1
v_call: TRBV14
cdr3_aa: CASSQTGDNEQFF

j_call: TRBJ1-4
v_call: TRBV9
cdr3_aa: CASSVGPRGNEKLFF

j_call: TRBJ1-3
v_call: TRBV11-1
cdr3_aa: CASSYSAVGNTIYF

j_call: TRBJ1-1
v_call: TRBV20-1
cdr3_aa: CSARRNTEAFF

j_call: TRBJ1-6
v_call: TRBV2
cdr3_aa: CASSEEGQGWSPLHF

j_call: TRBJ2-5
v_call: TRBV29-1
cdr3_aa: CSVAPQETQYF

j_call: TRBJ1-1
v_call: TRBV10-2
cdr3_aa: CASSEGTGAEAFF

j_call: TRBJ2-7
v_call: TRBV30
cdr3_aa: CAWRGLAGLSYEQYF

j_call: TRBJ2-1
v_call: TRBV25-1
cdr3_aa: CASGGLAGSWSYNEQFF

j_call: TRBJ1-6
v_call: TRBV3-1/TRBV3-2
cdr3_aa: CASSLRESYNSPLHF

j_call: TRBJ2-7
v_call: TRBV5-1
cdr3_aa: CASSPLGTSGKVEQYF

j_call: TRBJ2-5
v_call: TRBV5-4
cdr3_aa: CASSFRTSGGAGTQYF

j_call: TRBJ1-3
v_call: TRBV7-9
cdr3_aa: CASSQLLSSGNTIYF

j_call: TRBJ1-1
v_call: TRBV7-2
cdr3_aa: CASSLDTDRVAFF

j_call: TRBJ1-5
v_call: TRBV7-2
cdr3_aa: CASSLYQGINQPQHF

j_call: TRBJ1-1
v_call: TRBV30
cdr3_aa: CAWPGGGALGTEAFF

j_call: TRBJ2-5
v_call: TRBV30
cdr3_aa: CAWSVREGTQYF

j_call: TRBJ1-2
v_call: TRBV5-1
cdr3_aa: CASSLDVGGNYGYTF

j_call: TRBJ2-2
v_call: TRBV27
cdr3_aa: CASTGTSWAGELFF

j_call: TRBJ2-7
v_call: TRBV5-1
cdr3_aa: CASTPWGGESYEQYF

j_call: TRBJ2-1
v_call: TRBV6-5
cdr3_aa: CASSYLGLAGHNEQFF

j_call: TRBJ2-1
v_call: TRBV9
cdr3_aa: CASSVGSGRRNEQFF

j_call: TRBJ1-5
v_call: TRBV10-3
cdr3_aa: CAIRHNRGRGCRVANNQPQHF

j_call: TRBJ2-2
v_call: TRBV4-2
cdr3_aa: CASSQVEQANTGELFF

j_call: TRBJ2-5
v_call: TRBV2
cdr3_aa: CASSVIAGEETQYF